The entry that follows covers one TCR beta chain sequence. Its specificity is not known. Germline V gives CDR1 SGDLS, CDR2 YYNGEE. The CDR3 has 15 amino acids. This record belongs to a study of CXCR3-negative and CXCR3-positive naive CD8 T cells. 300,000 cells per CD8+ T cell subset were flow-sorted in triplicate. Within the CD8+ T cell compartment, naive cells were CD45RO-CCR7+CD27+CD95-. UMI labels and 5' RACE were used to prepare the TRB cDNA libraries. No DNA is given; TCRdb re-called the 5' RACE reads and lists each CDR3 protein once. The sample totals around 110,000 distinct CDR3 sequences. Study-wide results and limits: Whereas both naive subsets had comparably high diversity, memory CD8+ cells had much lower diversity. Naive cells positive for CXCR3 carried more hydrophobic TRB CDR3s than CXCR3-negative ones. Researchers reported similar TRBV-TRBJ usage in naive CXCR3-negative and CXCR3-positive cells, though memory differed.

The chain joins TRBV9 to TRBJ1-1. Sequencing was performed on naive CXCR3+ CD8+ T cells from blood. Subset noted: CD45RO-CCR7+CD27+CD95- naive CD8+ T cells expressing CXCR3 (TNR3+). The sequence was collected from a human donor in good health. Some clones in this sample may be carry-over from other donors' samples. The CDR3 reads CASSVGWSEGTEAFF.